This T cell receptor beta chain was observed in a study of T cells after yellow fever vaccination. This clonotype was counted at least ten times. Antigen specificity is unknown. TCRdb used MiXCR to reprocess the 5' RACE reads, holding one entry per CDR3 protein. The table includes under 400,000 distinct CDR3 sequences, 12% detected once. Germline lookup yields CDR1 SGHVS and CDR2 FQNEAQ. The CDR3 covers 14 residues. Trimming pared 0 bases from V and 7 bases from J, leaving 10 bases between. Regarding the study as a whole: Re-detected after boosting: most primary clones, 96% of CD4 and about 85% of CD8.

The receptor was isolated from a man between 18 and 29 years old who received the YFV17D yellow fever vaccine. The chain links TRBV7-8 to TRBJ1-5; no clear D gene. The sample was CD4+ T cells sorted from PBMCs, taken 15 days after the yellow fever booster vaccination. The CDR3 loop reads CASSLAVGQQPQHF. The CDR3 nucleotides read TGTGCCAGCAGCTTAGCAGTGGGTCAACAGCCCCAGCATTTT.